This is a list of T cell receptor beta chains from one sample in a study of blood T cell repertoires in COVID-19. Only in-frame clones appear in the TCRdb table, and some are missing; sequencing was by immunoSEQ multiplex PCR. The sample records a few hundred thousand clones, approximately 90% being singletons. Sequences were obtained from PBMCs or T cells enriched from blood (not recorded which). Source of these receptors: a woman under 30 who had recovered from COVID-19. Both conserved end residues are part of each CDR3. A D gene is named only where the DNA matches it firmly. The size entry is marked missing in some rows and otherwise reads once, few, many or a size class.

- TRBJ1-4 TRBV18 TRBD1 CASSPEWGSGTANEKLFF TGTGCCAGCTCACCAGAATGGGGTTCCGGGACAGCTAATGAAAAACTGTTTTTT
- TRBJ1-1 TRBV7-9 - CASSLQGGTEAFF TGTGCCAGCAGCTTACAGGGTGGAACTGAAGCTTTCTTT
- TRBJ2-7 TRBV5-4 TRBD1 CASSLGSRRTGGGEQYF TGTGCCAGCAGCTTGGGATCGAGAAGGACAGGGGGCGGCGAGCAGTACTTC
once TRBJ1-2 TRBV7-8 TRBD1 CASSLGTGGHYGYTF TGTGCCAGCAGCCTCGGGACAGGTGGGCACTATGGCTACACCTTC
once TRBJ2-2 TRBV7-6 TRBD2 CASSRPLAGTTGELFF TGTGCCAGCAGCCGCCCGCTAGCGGGGACTACCGGGGAGCTGTTTTTT
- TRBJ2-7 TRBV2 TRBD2 CASIFSGGKNEQYF TGTGCCAGCATCTTTAGCGGGGGGAAAAACGAGCAGTACTTC
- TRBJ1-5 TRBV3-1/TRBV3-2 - CASSHGSGYNQPQHF TGTGCCAGCAGCCACGGGTCAGGGTACAATCAGCCCCAGCATTTT
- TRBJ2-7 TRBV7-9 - CASTQNNYEQYF TGTGCCAGCACCCAGAATAACTACGAGCAGTACTTC
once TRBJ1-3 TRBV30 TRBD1 CAWRTGYSGNTIYF TGTGCCTGGCGGACAGGCTACTCTGGAAACACCATATATTTT
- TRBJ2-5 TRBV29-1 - CSVGSRETQYF TGCAGCGTTGGGTCTCGGGAGACCCAGTACTTC
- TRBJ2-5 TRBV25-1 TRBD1 CASSGRTGGRETQYF TGTGCCAGCAGTGGGCGGACAGGGGGCCGAGAGACCCAGTACTTC
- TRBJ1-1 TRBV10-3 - CAIRGGLNTEAFF TGTGCCATCAGGGGAGGGTTGAACACTGAAGCTTTCTTT
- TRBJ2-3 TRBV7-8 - CASSLARTNTQYF TGTGCCAGCAGCTTAGCGCGTACGAATACGCAGTATTTT
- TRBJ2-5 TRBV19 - CASSIDRWRGETQYF TGTGCCAGTAGTATAGACAGGTGGCGTGGAGAGACCCAGTACTTC
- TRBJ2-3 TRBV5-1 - CASSLEYRITDTQYF TGCGCCAGCAGCTTGGAGTACAGAATTACAGATACGCAGTATTTT
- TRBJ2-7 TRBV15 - CATSRELYGSSSYEQYF TGTGCCACCAGCAGAGAACTTTACGGGTCGAGCTCCTACGAGCAGTACTTC
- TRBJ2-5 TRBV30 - CAWSVRRGETQYF TGTGCCTGGAGTGTACGTCGGGGAGAGACCCAGTACTTC
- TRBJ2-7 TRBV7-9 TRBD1 CASSSGTGGPYEQYF TGTGCCAGCAGTTCCGGGACAGGGGGTCCCTACGAGCAGTACTTC
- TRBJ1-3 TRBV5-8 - CASSFGILTTDTIYF TGTGCCAGCAGCTTCGGGATACTAACGACGGACACCATATATTTT
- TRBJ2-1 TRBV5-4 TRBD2 CASSSRLAGNNEQFF TGTGCCAGCAGCTCCAGACTAGCGGGGAACAATGAGCAGTTCTTC
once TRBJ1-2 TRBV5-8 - CASSFRDTRSANYGYTF TGTGCCAGCAGCTTCCGGGACACGCGGAGTGCTAACTATGGCTACACCTTC
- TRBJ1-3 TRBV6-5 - CASSRTGNSGNTIYF TGTGCCAGCAGTCGGACGGGGAACTCTGGAAACACCATATATTTT
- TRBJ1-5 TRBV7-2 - CASRFSEQPQHF TGTGCCAGCAGATTTAGCGAACAGCCCCAGCATTTT
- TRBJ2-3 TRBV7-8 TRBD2 CASQGLAGSDTQYF TGTGCCAGCCAGGGACTAGCGGGATCAGATACGCAGTATTTT
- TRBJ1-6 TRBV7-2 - CASSLHSSYNSPLHF TGTGCCAGCAGCTTACACAGCTCCTATAATTCACCCCTCCACTTT
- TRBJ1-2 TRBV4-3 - CASSQVVTNYGYTF TGCGCCAGCAGCCAGGTAGTTACTAACTATGGCTACACCTTC
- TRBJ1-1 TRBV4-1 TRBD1 CASSQATGGRTEAFF TGCGCCAGCAGCCAGGCCACAGGGGGCCGCACTGAAGCTTTCTTT
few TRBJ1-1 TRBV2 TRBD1 CASSSQGAVNTEAFF TGTGCCAGCAGTTCACAGGGGGCCGTGAACACTGAAGCTTTCTTT
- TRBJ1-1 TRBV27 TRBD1 CASTLSWDRNTEAFF TGTGCCAGCACCCTTTCGTGGGACAGGAACACTGAAGCTTTCTTT
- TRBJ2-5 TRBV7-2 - CASSFNRDETQYF TGTGCCAGCAGCTTTAACAGGGACGAGACCCAGTACTTC
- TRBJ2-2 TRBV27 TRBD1 CASSLSLSPGQLANTGELFF TGTGCCAGCAGTTTATCGCTTTCACCGGGACAGCTGGCGAACACCGGGGAGCTGTTTTTT
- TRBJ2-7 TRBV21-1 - CASSKVGVRLAGASYEQYF TGTGCCAGCAGCAAAGTGGGAGTGAGACTAGCGGGAGCTTCCTACGAGCAGTACTTC
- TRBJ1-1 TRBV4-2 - CASSPHALVSTEAFF TGTGCCAGCAGCCCTCACGCTCTGGTGAGCACTGAAGCTTTCTTT
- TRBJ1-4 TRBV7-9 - CASSLGQTHNEKLFF TGTGCCAGCAGCTTAGGACAGACCCATAATGAAAAACTGTTTTTT
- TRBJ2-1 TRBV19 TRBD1 CASSIDRGHYNEQFF TGTGCCAGTAGTATCGACAGGGGTCACTACAATGAGCAGTTCTTC
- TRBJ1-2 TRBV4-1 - CASSHAHGGANYGYTF TGCGCCAGCAGCCACGCCCATGGGGGCGCGAACTATGGCTACACCTTC